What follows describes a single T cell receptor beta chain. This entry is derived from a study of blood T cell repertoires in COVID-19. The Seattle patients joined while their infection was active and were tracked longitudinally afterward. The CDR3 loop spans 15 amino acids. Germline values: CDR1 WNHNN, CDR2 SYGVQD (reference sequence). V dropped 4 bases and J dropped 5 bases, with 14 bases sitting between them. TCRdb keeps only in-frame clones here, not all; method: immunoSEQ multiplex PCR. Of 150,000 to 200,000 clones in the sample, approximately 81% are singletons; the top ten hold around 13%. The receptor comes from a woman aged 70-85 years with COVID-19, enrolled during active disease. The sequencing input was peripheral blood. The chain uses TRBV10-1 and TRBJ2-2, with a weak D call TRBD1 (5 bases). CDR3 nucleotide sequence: TGCGCCAGCAGTGCGATCCCCAGACAGACCGGGGAGCTGTTTTTT. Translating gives CASSAIPRQTGELFF.